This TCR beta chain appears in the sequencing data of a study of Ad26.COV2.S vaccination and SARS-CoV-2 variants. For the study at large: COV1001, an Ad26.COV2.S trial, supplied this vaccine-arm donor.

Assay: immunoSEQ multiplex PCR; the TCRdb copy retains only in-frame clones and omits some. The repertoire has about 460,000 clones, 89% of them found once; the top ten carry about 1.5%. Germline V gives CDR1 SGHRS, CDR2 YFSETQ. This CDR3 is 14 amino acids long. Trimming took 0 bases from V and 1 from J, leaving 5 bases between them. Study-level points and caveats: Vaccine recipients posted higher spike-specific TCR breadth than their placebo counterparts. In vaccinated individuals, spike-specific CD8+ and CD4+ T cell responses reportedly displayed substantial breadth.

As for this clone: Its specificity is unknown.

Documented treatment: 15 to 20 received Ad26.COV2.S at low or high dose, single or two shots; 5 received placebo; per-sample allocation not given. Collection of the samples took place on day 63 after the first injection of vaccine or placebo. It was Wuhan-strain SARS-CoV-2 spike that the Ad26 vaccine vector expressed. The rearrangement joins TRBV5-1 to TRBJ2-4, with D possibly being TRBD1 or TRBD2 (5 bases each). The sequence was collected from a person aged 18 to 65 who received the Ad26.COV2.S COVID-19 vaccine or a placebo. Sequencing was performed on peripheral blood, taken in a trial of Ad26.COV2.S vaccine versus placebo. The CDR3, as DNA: TGCGCCAGCAGCTTGGGGGACGCCAAAAACATTCAGTACTTC. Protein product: CASSLGDAKNIQYF.